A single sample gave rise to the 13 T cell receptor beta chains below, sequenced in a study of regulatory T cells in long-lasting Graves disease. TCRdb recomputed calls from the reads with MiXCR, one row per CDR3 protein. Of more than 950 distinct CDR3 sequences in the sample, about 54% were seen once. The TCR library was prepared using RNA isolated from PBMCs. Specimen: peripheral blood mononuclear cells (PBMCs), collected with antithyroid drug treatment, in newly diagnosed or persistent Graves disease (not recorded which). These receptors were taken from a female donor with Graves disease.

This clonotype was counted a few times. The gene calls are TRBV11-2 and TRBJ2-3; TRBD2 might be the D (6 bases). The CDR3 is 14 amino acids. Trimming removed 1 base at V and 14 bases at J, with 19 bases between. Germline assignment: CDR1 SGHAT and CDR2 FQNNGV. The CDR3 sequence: CASSLVPGTSFPYF. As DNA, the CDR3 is TGTGCCAGCAGCTTAGTCCCTGGGACTTCTTTCCCGTATTTT. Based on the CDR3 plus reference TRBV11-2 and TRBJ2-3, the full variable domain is EAGVAQSPRYKIIEKRQSVAFWCNPISGHATLYWYQQILGQGPKLLIQFQNNGVVDDSQLPKDRFSAERLKGVDSTLKIQPAKLEDSAVYLCASSLVPGTSFPYFGPGTRLTVL.

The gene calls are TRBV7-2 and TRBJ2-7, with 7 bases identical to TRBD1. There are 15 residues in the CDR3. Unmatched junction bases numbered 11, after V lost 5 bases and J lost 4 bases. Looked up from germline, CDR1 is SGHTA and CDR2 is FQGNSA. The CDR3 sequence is CASSPAGGRSYEQYF. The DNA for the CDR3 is TGTGCCAGCAGCCCAGCAGGGGGTAGATCATACGAGCAGTACTTC.

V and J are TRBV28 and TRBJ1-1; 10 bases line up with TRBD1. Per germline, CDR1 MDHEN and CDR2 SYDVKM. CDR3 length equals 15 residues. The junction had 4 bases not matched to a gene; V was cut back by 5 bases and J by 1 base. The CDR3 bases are TGTGCCAGCAGTCGCGGGACAGGGGCGAACACTGAAGCTTTCTTT. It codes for CASSRGTGANTEAFF.

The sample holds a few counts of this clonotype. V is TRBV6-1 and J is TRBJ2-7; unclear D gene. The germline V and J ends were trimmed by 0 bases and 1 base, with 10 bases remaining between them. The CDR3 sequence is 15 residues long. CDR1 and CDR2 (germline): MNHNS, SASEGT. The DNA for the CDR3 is TGTGCCAGCAGTGAAGCCCCGGACGGGTCCTACGAGCAGTACTTC. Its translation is CASSEAPDGSYEQYF.

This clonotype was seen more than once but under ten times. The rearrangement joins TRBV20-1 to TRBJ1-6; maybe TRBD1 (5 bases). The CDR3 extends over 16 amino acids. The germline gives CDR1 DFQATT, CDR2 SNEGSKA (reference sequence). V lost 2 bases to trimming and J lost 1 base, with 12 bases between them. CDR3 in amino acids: CSARLQGGSYNSPLHF. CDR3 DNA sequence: TGCAGTGCTAGACTGCAGGGTGGGTCCTATAATTCACCCCTCCACTTT.

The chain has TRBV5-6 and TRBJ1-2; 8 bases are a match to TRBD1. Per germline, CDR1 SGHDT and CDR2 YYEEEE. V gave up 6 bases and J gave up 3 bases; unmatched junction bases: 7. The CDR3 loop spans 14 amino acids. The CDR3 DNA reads TGTGCCAGCAACCCGACAGGGGTGGACTATGGCTACACCTTC. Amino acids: CASNPTGVDYGYTF. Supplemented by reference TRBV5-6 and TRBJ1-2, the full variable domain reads DAGVTQSPTHLIKTRGQQVTLRCSPKSGHDTVSWYQQALGQGPQFIFQYYEEEERQRGNFPDRFSGHQFPNYSSELNVNALLLGDSALYLCASNPTGVDYGYTFGSGTRLTVV.

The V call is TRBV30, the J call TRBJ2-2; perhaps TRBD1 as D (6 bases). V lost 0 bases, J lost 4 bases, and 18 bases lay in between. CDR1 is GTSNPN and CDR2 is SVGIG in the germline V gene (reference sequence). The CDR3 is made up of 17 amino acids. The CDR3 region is CAWSVRRGSMVTGELFF. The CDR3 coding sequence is TGTGCCTGGAGTGTACGAAGGGGGAGTATGGTCACCGGGGAGCTGTTTTTT.

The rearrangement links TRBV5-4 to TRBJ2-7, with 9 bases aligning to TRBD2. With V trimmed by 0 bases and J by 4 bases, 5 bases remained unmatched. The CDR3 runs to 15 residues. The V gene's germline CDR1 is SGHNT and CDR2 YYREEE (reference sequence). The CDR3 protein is CASSLGSGSQYEQYF. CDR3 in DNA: TGTGCCAGCAGCTTGGGTAGCGGGAGTCAATACGAGCAGTACTTC.

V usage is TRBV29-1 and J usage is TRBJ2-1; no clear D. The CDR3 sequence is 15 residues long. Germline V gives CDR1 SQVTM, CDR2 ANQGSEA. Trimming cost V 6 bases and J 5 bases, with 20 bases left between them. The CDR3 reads CSVPWRPLNDNEQFF. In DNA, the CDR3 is TGCAGCGTCCCTTGGAGACCCTTGAACGACAATGAGCAGTTCTTC.

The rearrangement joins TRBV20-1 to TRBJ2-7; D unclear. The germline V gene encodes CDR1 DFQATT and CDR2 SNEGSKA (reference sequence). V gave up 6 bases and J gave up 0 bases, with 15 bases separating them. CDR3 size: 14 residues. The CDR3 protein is CSASWSRSSYEQYF. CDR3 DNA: TGCAGTGCCTCGTGGAGCAGGAGCTCCTACGAGCAGTACTTC.

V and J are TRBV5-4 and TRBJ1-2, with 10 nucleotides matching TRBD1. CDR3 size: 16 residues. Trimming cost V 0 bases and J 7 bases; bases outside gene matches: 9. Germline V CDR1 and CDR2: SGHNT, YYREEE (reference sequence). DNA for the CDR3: TGTGCCAGCAGCTTGGAAAGGGACAGGGGCTTGGGTGGCTACACCTTC. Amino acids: CASSLERDRGLGGYTF.

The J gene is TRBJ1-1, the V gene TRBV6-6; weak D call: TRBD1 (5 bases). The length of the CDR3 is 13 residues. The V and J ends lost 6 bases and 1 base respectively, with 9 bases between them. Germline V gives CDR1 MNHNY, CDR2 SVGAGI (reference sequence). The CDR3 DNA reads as TGTGCCAGCAGCTCCAGGGAGAACACTGAAGCTTTCTTT. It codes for CASSSRENTEAFF.

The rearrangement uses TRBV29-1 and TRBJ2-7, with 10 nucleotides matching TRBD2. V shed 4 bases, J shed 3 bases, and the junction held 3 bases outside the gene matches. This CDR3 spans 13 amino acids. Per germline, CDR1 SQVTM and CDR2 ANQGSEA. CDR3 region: CSVASGSHYEQYF. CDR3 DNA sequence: TGCAGCGTTGCTAGCGGGAGCCACTACGAGCAGTACTTC.